One sample yielded the 28 T cell receptor beta chains listed below, sequenced in a study of blood T cell repertoires in COVID-19 (dated by TCRdb to 2019 to 2021). Receptor amplification or capture employed the immunoSEQ multiplex PCR assay. Held by TCRdb, this immuneACCESS table contains in-frame sequences only and omits some clones. Under half of the omission traces to an unresolved V gene where checked; the cause of the rest is unknown. For this sample there are about 370,000 clones; roughly 90% appear just once. 1.5% to 2% of the sample is taken by the ten largest. Source material: PBMCs or T cells enriched from blood (not recorded which). The source is a woman between 25 and 40 years old who had recovered from COVID-19.

The genes are TRBV5-4 and TRBJ1-1, with 7 bases matching TRBD1. V was clipped by 4 bases and J by 6 bases; unmatched bases: 6. Germline V lookup: CDR1 SGHNT, CDR2 YYREEE (reference sequence). CDR3 length: 13 residues. CDR3 sequence (DNA): TGTGCCAGCAGCGGAGGGACAGCCGCTGAAGCTTTCTTT. It translates to CASSGGTAAEAFF. Based on the CDR3 plus reference TRBV5-4 and TRBJ1-1, the full variable domain is ETGVTQSPTHLIKTRGQQVTLRCSSQSGHNTVSWYQQALGQGPQFIFQYYREEENGRGNFPPRFSGLQFPNYSSELNVNALELDDSALYLCASSGGTAAEAFFGQGTRLTVV.

The chain carries TRBV4-2 and TRBJ2-7, with a possible D match to TRBD2 (6 bases). The CDR3 consists of 15 residues. Germline CDR1 LGHNA, CDR2 YNFKEQ. Between the trimmed V and J ends, which lost 0 bases and 6 bases, there was a span of 15 bases. The CDR3 DNA reads TGTGCCAGCAGCCAAGATCTGGGGCGCGGGATCGAGCAGTACTTC. This gives the protein CASSQDLGRGIEQYF.

This clone was counted only a few times. The chain employs TRBV4-3 and TRBJ2-1, with 8 bases fitting TRBD2. Germline V gene lookup returns CDR1 LGHNA and CDR2 YSLEER. Trimming cost V 0 bases and J 8 bases; bases outside gene matches: 12. This CDR3 region has 17 residues. The CDR3 DNA follows: TGCGCCAGCAGCCAAGATCACACGGGGGGGCTAGTTTATGAGCAGTTCTTC. The encoded protein is CASSQDHTGGLVYEQFF.

This chain links TRBV15 with TRBJ1-1; D may be TRBD1 (5 bases). The CDR3 loop spans 15 amino acids. V was shortened by 1 base and J by 8 bases, with 17 bases between the two germline ends. Looked up from germline, CDR1 is LNHNV and CDR2 is YYDKDF (reference sequence). The CDR3 DNA sequence: TGTGCCACCAGCAGAGCGACAGTATATGTTCGCGAAGCTTTCTTT. Translated, it gives CATSRATVYVREAFF.

V usage is TRBV7-3 and J usage is TRBJ1-1; 9 bases are a match to TRBD1. The V gene's germline CDR1 is SGHTA and CDR2 FQGTGA. The CDR3 totals 15 residues. The V gene end was trimmed by 0 bases and the J gene end by 5 bases; junction bases not matched to a gene: 4. The CDR3 region is CASSLTGTGTTEAFF. The CDR3 region has the DNA TGTGCCAGCAGCTTAACGGGGACAGGGACTACTGAAGCTTTCTTT.

The chain recombines TRBV6-1 with TRBJ1-2; no reliable D call. Germline loops: CDR1 MNHNS, CDR2 SASEGT. CDR3 length: 14 residues. Between the trimmed V and J ends, which lost 0 bases and 12 bases, there was a span of 17 bases. The CDR3 coding sequence is TGTGCCAGCAGTGAAGCGTCGGAGCCGAGAAACCACACCTTC. This codes for CASSEASEPRNHTF.

The chain joins TRBV6-5 to TRBJ1-1, with D perhaps matching TRBD1 (6 bases). CDR1 and CDR2 (germline): MNHEY, SVGAGI. The germline V and J ends were trimmed by 5 bases and 6 bases, with 19 bases remaining between them. The CDR3 loop spans 15 amino acids. CDR3 bases: TGTGCCAGCAGTCGACCCCTAGGGGGAATCGCTGAAGCTTTCTTT. It yields the protein CASSRPLGGIAEAFF.

The gene calls are TRBV4-1 and TRBJ1-5, with 7 bases fitting TRBD1. The J segment lost 3 bases and the V segment lost 0 bases, leaving 8 bases of the junction unmatched. The CDR3 covers 17 residues. Germline loops: CDR1 MGHRA, CDR2 YSYEKL. CDR3 coding DNA: TGCGCCAGCAGCCAAGATGTTGGGACAGAGACCAATCAGCCCCAGCATTTT. It yields the protein CASSQDVGTETNQPQHF.

V gene TRBV2 combines with J gene TRBJ2-1; TRBD2 matches at 16 bases. V lost 5 bases, J lost 7 bases, and 11 bases stayed unmatched. This CDR3 region has 18 residues. Germline-derived CDR1 and CDR2 are SNHLY and FYNNEI. CDR3 nucleotide sequence: TGTGCCAGCAGTCCTCGGGGACTAGCGGGAGGGCCGGGGAATGAGCAGTTCTTC. It codes for CASSPRGLAGGPGNEQFF. The full variable domain, with the rest looked up from reference TRBV2 and TRBJ2-1, is EPEVTQTPSHQVTQMGQEVILRCVPISNHLYFYWYRQILGQKVEFLVSFYNNEISEKSEIFDDQFSVERPDGSNFTLKIRSTKLEDSAMYFCASSPRGLAGGPGNEQFFGPGTRLTVL.

This rearrangement joins TRBV6-1 to TRBJ1-2; D is unclear. The V end lost 0 bases, the J end lost 5 bases, and 16 bases lay between the germline ends. This CDR3 region has 16 residues. The V gene's germline CDR1 is MNHNS and CDR2 SASEGT. CDR3 sequence reads: CASSEALRPSMYGYTF. The CDR3 DNA reads TGTGCCAGCAGTGAAGCGCTCAGGCCGTCCATGTATGGCTACACCTTC.

The CDR3 DNA reads TGTGCCACCTATGAGGGCCGACAAGAGACCCAGTACTTC. Its translation is CATYEGRQETQYF. V is TRBV10-3 and J is TRBJ2-5; D might be TRBD2 (5 bases). Trimming took 10 bases from V and 2 from J, leaving 14 bases between them. Per the germline V gene, CDR1 is ENHRY and CDR2 is SYGVKD. The CDR3 is made up of 13 amino acids.

This clone was seen just once. The rearrangement joins TRBV11-2 to TRBJ2-3, with D possibly TRBD2 on 6 matching bases. V lost 1 base and J 6 bases, leaving 11 bases between the germline ends. Per the germline V gene, CDR1 is SGHAT and CDR2 is FQNNGV. The CDR3 sequence is 14 residues long. CDR3 loop: CASSLVGSGDTQYF. Here the CDR3 DNA reads TGTGCCAGCAGCTTAGTCGGGAGTGGGGATACGCAGTATTTT.

The V gene is TRBV15, the J gene TRBJ2-2, with D uncertain. The CDR3 length is 14 residues. Germline V lookup: CDR1 LNHNV, CDR2 YYDKDF (reference sequence). Trimming removed 1 base from V and 1 base from J, with 4 bases in between. CDR3: CATSRGQNTGELFF. CDR3 nucleotides: TGTGCCACCAGCAGAGGACAGAACACCGGGGAGCTGTTTTTT. The full variable domain, completed using reference TRBV15 and TRBJ2-2, is DAMVIQNPRYQVTQFGKPVTLSCSQTLNHNVMYWYQQKSSQAPKLLFHYYDKDFNNEADTPDNFQSRRPNTSFCFLDIRSPGLGDTAMYLCATSRGQNTGELFFGEGSRLTVL.

This chain uses TRBV15 with TRBJ1-1; D not certain. The V end lost 4 bases, the J end lost 1 base, and 7 bases lay between the germline ends. This CDR3 region has 13 residues. CDR1 is LNHNV and CDR2 is YYDKDF in the germline V gene (reference sequence). The CDR3 coding sequence is TGTGCCACCAGCAAGATCGGGAACACTGAAGCTTTCTTT. Protein: CATSKIGNTEAFF.

The chain couples TRBV6-5 to TRBJ2-2, with D hard to call. Trimming removed 6 bases from V and 4 bases from J, with 6 bases in between. Germline lookup yields CDR1 MNHEY and CDR2 SVGAGI. This CDR3 region has 12 residues. CDR3 residues: CASRETTGELFF. DNA for the CDR3: TGTGCCAGCAGGGAGACCACCGGGGAGCTGTTTTTT.

The chain employs TRBV19 and TRBJ1-4; tentatively, D is TRBD1 (5 bases). V dropped 0 bases and J dropped 7 bases, with 18 bases sitting between them. Germline V CDR1 and CDR2: LNHDA, SQIVND (reference sequence). This CDR3 is built from 17 residues. DNA of the CDR3: TGTGCCAGTAGTATAGATGTATTCATCGGGGGAATTGAAAAACTGTTTTTT. Translating it yields CASSIDVFIGGIEKLFF.

This clone was counted a few times. The chain carries TRBV2 and TRBJ1-1; a possible D gene is TRBD1 (5 bases). Germline CDR1 reads SNHLY; CDR2 reads FYNNEI. Trimming removed 6 bases from V and 8 bases from J, with 13 bases in between. CDR3 length: 12 residues. CDR3 loop: CASRKGLAEAFF. The DNA of the CDR3 is TGTGCCAGCAGGAAGGGACTCGCCGAAGCTTTCTTT. Supplemented by reference TRBV2 and TRBJ1-1, the full variable domain reads EPEVTQTPSHQVTQMGQEVILRCVPISNHLYFYWYRQILGQKVEFLVSFYNNEISEKSEIFDDQFSVERPDGSNFTLKIRSTKLEDSAMYFCASRKGLAEAFFGQGTRLTVV.

The rearrangement uses TRBV19 and TRBJ2-2, with 9 bases matching TRBD2. This CDR3 is built from 13 residues. Germline assignment: CDR1 LNHDA and CDR2 SQIVND (reference sequence). J gave up 6 bases and V 8 bases, and 4 bases lay outside the gene matches. The CDR3 DNA follows: TGTGCCAGTGTAGCGGGAGAGTCCGGGGAGCTGTTTTTT. It is translated as CASVAGESGELFF.

This chain links TRBV29-1 with TRBJ1-2; 7 bases line up with TRBD1. Germline V lookup: CDR1 SQVTM, CDR2 ANQGSEA. The CDR3 is 12 amino acids. J gave up 3 bases and V 3 bases, and 1 base lay outside the gene matches. The CDR3 DNA is TGCAGCGTTGATGGGACAGACTATGGCTACACCTTC. Translation gives CSVDGTDYGYTF.

V gene TRBV6-2 or TRBV6-3 combines with J gene TRBJ1-1, with D unresolved. Looked up from germline, CDR1 is MNHEY and CDR2 is SVGEGT. The V end lost 6 bases, the J end lost 9 bases, and 14 bases lay between the germline ends. The CDR3 has 12 residues. Written as DNA, the CDR3 is TGTGCCAGCAGCCAGCTACGGGAACAAGCTTTCTTT. Protein sequence: CASSQLREQAFF.

This sequence joins TRBV7-9 and TRBJ2-7, with TRBD1 as a possible D gene (5 bases). The germline V and J ends were trimmed by 5 bases and 6 bases, with 11 bases remaining between them. CDR1 SEHNR and CDR2 FQNEAQ come from the germline V gene (reference sequence). This CDR3 contains 12 residues. CDR3 in DNA: TGTGCCAGCAGCCTCCAGGGTTTCGAGCAGTACTTC. This gives the protein CASSLQGFEQYF.

The chain couples TRBV3-1 (or the pseudogene TRBV3-2) to TRBJ2-5, with TRBD2 identical over 12 bases. The ends lost 2 bases at V and 7 bases at J; junction bases unmatched: 14. The CDR3 sequence is 18 residues long. Germline V gives CDR1 LGHDT, CDR2 YNNKEL (reference sequence). CDR3 nucleotide sequence: TGTGCCAGCAGCCAAACGTCGACTAGCGGGGGACCTCAAAGGACCCAGTACTTC. This translates into CASSQTSTSGGPQRTQYF.

The V call is TRBV7-9, the J call TRBJ2-7; tentative D call: TRBD2 (6 bases). CDR3 length: 14 amino acids. V lost 6 bases and J lost 2, with 14 bases in between. CDR1 is SEHNR and CDR2 is FQNEAQ in the germline V gene (reference sequence). Written as DNA, the CDR3 is TGTGCCAGCAGGGCTAGCGCACGCACCTACGAGCAGTACTTC. It translates to CASRASARTYEQYF.

The V gene is TRBV6-2 or TRBV6-3, the J gene TRBJ1-5; 8 bases are shared with TRBD1. CDR1 and CDR2 (germline): MNHEY, SVGEGT. This CDR3 is 15 amino acids long. V lost 5 bases, J lost 7 bases, and 10 bases stayed unmatched. The DNA of the CDR3 is TGTGCCAGCAGTACATATACAGGGGGGGGGCAGCCCCAGCATTTT. Its translation: CASSTYTGGGQPQHF.

The V gene is TRBV19, the J gene TRBJ2-5; the match to TRBD1 covers 7 bases. Trimming at V came to 3 bases and at J to 3 bases, leaving 4 bases not matched to a gene. CDR1 is LNHDA, CDR2 SQIVND, per germline (reference sequence). This CDR3 has 14 residues. In DNA form, the CDR3 reads TGTGCCAGTAGTATTACAGGGGTTGAAGAGACCCAGTACTTC. Its protein is CASSITGVEETQYF. The whole variable domain, remainder taken from reference TRBV19 and TRBJ2-5, is DGGITQSPKYLFRKEGQNVTLSCEQNLNHDAMYWYRQDPGQGLRLIYYSQIVNDFQKGDIAEGYSVSREKKESFPLTVTSAQKNPTAFYLCASSITGVEETQYFGPGTRLLVL.

Points on this clone: Other DNA sequences in the sample encode the same CDR3. The rearrangement joins TRBV30 to TRBJ2-7, with 8 bases aligning to TRBD1. The germline V gene has CDR1 GTSNPN and CDR2 SVGIG (reference sequence). There are 12 residues in the CDR3. V lost 5 bases and J lost 2; bases outside the gene matches: 2. The CDR3 bases are TGTGCCTGGGGGACAGGCCCCTACGAGCAGTACTTC. Translating gives CAWGTGPYEQYF.

This clone was detected once. The chain couples TRBV9 to TRBJ2-7; 7 positions match TRBD2. J lost 5 bases, V lost 3 bases, and 11 bases had no gene match. The CDR3 totals 15 residues. Germline CDR1 reads SGDLS; CDR2 reads YYNGEE. The CDR3 bases are TGTGCCAGCAGCGCAGAACTAGCGACGGAGGACGAGCAGTACTTC. Protein: CASSAELATEDEQYF.

The chain combines TRBV10-3 with TRBJ1-1; no reliable D call. V lost 0 bases, J lost 4 bases, and 9 bases lay in between. Germline assignment: CDR1 ENHRY and CDR2 SYGVKD. The CDR3 totals 14 residues. Here the CDR3 DNA reads TGTGCCATCAGTGAGTCCGCGGGTTTCACTGAAGCTTTCTTT. It encodes CAISESAGFTEAFF.